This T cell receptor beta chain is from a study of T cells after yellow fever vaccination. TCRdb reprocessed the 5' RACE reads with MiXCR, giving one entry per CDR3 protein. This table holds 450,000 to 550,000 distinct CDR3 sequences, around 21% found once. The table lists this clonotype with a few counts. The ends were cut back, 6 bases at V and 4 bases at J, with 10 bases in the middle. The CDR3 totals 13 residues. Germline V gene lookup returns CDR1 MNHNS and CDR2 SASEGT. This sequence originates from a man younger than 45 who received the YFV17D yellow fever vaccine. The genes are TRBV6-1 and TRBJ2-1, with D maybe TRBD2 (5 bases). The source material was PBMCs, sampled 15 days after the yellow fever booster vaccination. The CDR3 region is CASSAGEYNEQFF. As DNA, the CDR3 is TGTGCCAGCAGCGCCGGGGAGTACAATGAGCAGTTCTTC.